This note documents a single TCR beta chain sequence. A read error may be the cause here, since a much bigger clone is one base away. The sample belongs to a study of T cells in Graves' hyperthyroidism and ophthalmopathy. RNA transcripts were the template for amplifying TCR beta CDR3 regions. First-round RT-PCR of the TCR CDR3 relied on the HTBI primer set. TCRdb re-called the multiplex PCR reads through MiXCR, storing one row per CDR3 protein. The sample has hundreds of thousands of distinct CDR3 sequences, about 45% seen once; the top ten hold 6.5% to 9%. Uncontrolled infections, other autoimmune diseases, pregnancy or lactation led to exclusion of patients. The sequence came from a woman between 18 and 30 years old with Graves' hyperthyroidism. The source material was peripheral blood or thyroid tissue (not recorded which).

CDR3 loop: CASSVAQGRNEELFF. DNA for the CDR3: TGTGCCAGCAGCGTAGCTCAGGGTCGTAATGAAGAACTGTTTTTT. The V gene is TRBV6-1, the J gene TRBJ1-4; a possible D gene is TRBD1 (5 bases). Germline lookup yields CDR1 MNHNS and CDR2 SASEGT. The CDR3 is 15 amino acids.